One sample yielded the 17 T cell receptor beta chains listed below, sequenced in a study of blood T cell repertoires in COVID-19. Using immunoSEQ multiplex PCR, the repertoire was profiled, and TCRdb retains in-frame clones only, with some absent. There are around 43,000 clones in the sample; roughly 90% occur only once, and 20% to 25% lies in the top ten. Material: peripheral blood. These receptors originate from a middle-aged man with active COVID-19.

The chain uses TRBV5-1 and TRBJ2-7, with 10 nucleotides matching TRBD2. V lost 2 bases and J lost 2; bases outside the gene matches: 10. The germline V gene has CDR1 SGHRS and CDR2 YFSETQ. The CDR3 totals 17 residues. The CDR3 region is CASSLAGGPQGTYEQYF. The CDR3 bases are TGCGCCAGCAGCTTAGCGGGAGGGCCCCAAGGCACCTACGAGCAGTACTTC.

This sequence joins TRBV28 and TRBJ2-2, with D possibly matching TRBD2 (6 bases). V dropped 3 bases and J dropped 8 bases, with 13 bases sitting between them. Germline V gene sequence: CDR1 MDHEN, CDR2 SYDVKM. The CDR3 is made up of 14 amino acids. CDR3 nucleotides: TGTGCCAGCAGTTTTTTTGCGGGATATGGGGAGCTGTTTTTT. This encodes CASSFFAGYGELFF. Combining the CDR3 with reference TRBV28 and TRBJ2-2 gives the whole variable domain DVKVTQSSRYLVKRTGEKVFLECVQDMDHENMFWYRQDPGLGLRLIYFSYDVKMKEKGDIPEGYSVSREKKERFSLILESASTNQTSMYLCASSFFAGYGELFFGEGSRLTVL.

This clone was recorded once. This CDR3 reads CAWREGPGAQYF. The CDR3 coding sequence is TGTGCCTGGAGAGAGGGCCCCGGTGCCCAGTACTTC. The V gene is TRBV30, the J gene TRBJ2-5, with D maybe TRBD2 (5 bases). CDR3 size: 12 residues. Germline loops: CDR1 GTSNPN, CDR2 SVGIG (reference sequence). Trimming stripped 3 bases from V and 9 bases from J, with 14 bases between.

CDR3 loop: CASSFRASRETQYF. CDR3 coding DNA: TGCGCCAGCAGCTTCCGTGCTAGCAGAGAGACCCAGTACTTC. This chain connects TRBV5-1 to TRBJ2-5; a weak D match, TRBD2 (5 bases). The V and J ends lost 2 bases and 4 bases respectively, with 12 bases between them. Per germline, CDR1 SGHRS and CDR2 YFSETQ. The CDR3 loop spans 14 amino acids.

The chain couples TRBV6-6 to TRBJ1-5, with D perhaps TRBD1 (5 bases). Deletions cut 0 bases from V and 9 bases from J, with 15 bases between. This CDR3 contains 15 residues. From germline, CDR1 is MNHNY and CDR2 SVGAGI (reference sequence). CDR3 coding DNA: TGTGCCAGCAGTTACTCGACAGCCGGTGCATCGCCCCAGCATTTT. This encodes CASSYSTAGASPQHF.

The V and J genes are TRBV7-2 and TRBJ2-3, with 9 bases matching TRBD1. The CDR3 is 16 amino acids. Losses at the gene ends were 1 base for V and 4 bases for J; bases not matched to a gene: 6. CDR1 and CDR2 from the germline V gene are SGHTA and FQGNSA. CDR3 amino acids: CASSLGGQGGADTQYF. Written as DNA, the CDR3 is TGTGCCAGCAGCTTAGGGGGACAGGGAGGAGCAGATACGCAGTATTTT.

The V and J genes are TRBV6-5 and TRBJ2-5; D is perhaps TRBD1 (6 bases). Trimming removed 6 bases from V and 2 bases from J, with 10 bases in between. This CDR3 contains 13 residues. Germline lookup yields CDR1 MNHEY and CDR2 SVGAGI. The CDR3 loop reads CASRIQGQETQYF. CDR3 in DNA: TGTGCCAGCAGAATACAGGGACAAGAGACCCAGTACTTC.

The rearrangement joins TRBV5-4 to TRBJ1-5; the D is unclear. Trimming took 10 bases from V and 2 from J, leaving 13 bases between them. The CDR3 is made up of 13 amino acids. In germline, CDR1 is SGHNT, CDR2 YYREEE (reference sequence). The CDR3 protein is CAFPRSGNQPQHF. CDR3 DNA: TGTGCCTTTCCGAGGAGTGGCAATCAGCCCCAGCATTTT.

This clone was recorded once. This rearrangement joins TRBV11-3 to TRBJ2-2; 7 nucleotides align to TRBD1. V lost 1 base to trimming and J lost 4 bases; unmatched junction nucleotides: 9. From germline, CDR1 is SGHNT and CDR2 YENEEA. The length of the CDR3 is 17 residues. CDR3 in DNA: TGTGCCAGCAGCTTAGGCTTAGTGACAGGGTTCACCGGGGAGCTGTTTTTT. Translation gives CASSLGLVTGFTGELFF.

This chain connects TRBV20-1 to TRBJ2-5; maybe TRBD2 (6 bases). The CDR3 totals 13 residues. Germline loops: CDR1 DFQATT, CDR2 SNEGSKA (reference sequence). V was pared by 3 bases and J by 4 bases, with 12 bases between. CDR3 in amino acids: CSASGGIRETQYF. The CDR3 bases are TGCAGTGCTAGTGGCGGGATACGAGAGACCCAGTACTTC.

V gene TRBV6-5 combines with J gene TRBJ1-2, with D possibly matching TRBD1 (5 bases). CDR3 length: 15 amino acids. V dropped 5 bases and J dropped 4 bases, with 17 bases sitting between them. Germline V lookup: CDR1 MNHEY, CDR2 SVGAGI. The CDR3 spells CASSREGWGGYGYTF. The DNA for the CDR3 is TGTGCCAGCAGTCGCGAGGGATGGGGGGGCTATGGCTACACCTTC.

This chain links TRBV7-3 with TRBJ2-7; D is uncertain. This CDR3 has 12 residues. Germline-derived CDR1 and CDR2 are SGHTA and FQGTGA. Trimming removed 3 bases from V and 2 bases from J, with 5 bases in between. CDR3 coding DNA: TGTGCCAGCAGCTTGAACACCTACGAGCAGTACTTC. Amino acids: CASSLNTYEQYF.

Concerning this clone: This may come from a read error, since a much larger clone is one base off. V is TRBV2 and J is TRBJ1-1; D is perhaps TRBD1 (5 bases). V lost 4 bases to trimming and J lost 1 base, with 7 bases between them. CDR1 and CDR2 (germline): SNHLY, FYNNEI. This CDR3 spans 13 amino acids. CDR3 residues: CASSVGGNTEAFF. The CDR3 coding sequence is TGTGCCAGCAGTGTCGGGGGGAACACTGAAGCTTTCTTT.

The V and J genes are TRBV5-6 and TRBJ2-1, with 9 bases fitting TRBD1. Germline V gene lookup returns CDR1 SGHDT and CDR2 YYEEEE. J lost 5 bases, V lost 4 bases, and 16 bases had no gene match. The CDR3 has 18 residues. For the CDR3, the DNA is TGTGCCAGCAGCCCAAGTCCCGGGACAGGGAAGGGCGACAATGAGCAGTTCTTC. Translated: CASSPSPGTGKGDNEQFF.

The chain uses TRBV27 and TRBJ2-1; D is ambiguous. The V end was cut by 0 bases, the J end by 7 bases, with 7 bases between. The CDR3 has 13 residues. Germline CDR1 reads MNHEY; CDR2 reads SMNVEV (reference sequence). This CDR3 reads CASSLSQANEQFF. CDR3 in DNA: TGTGCCAGCAGTTTATCGCAGGCGAATGAGCAGTTCTTC.

The chain joins TRBV5-1 to TRBJ1-1; D possibly corresponds to TRBD1 (5 bases). Germline CDR1 reads SGHRS; CDR2 reads YFSETQ. There are 13 residues in the CDR3. The V gene lost 0 bases and the J gene lost 6 bases, with 9 bases spanning the gap. The CDR3 coding sequence is TGCGCCAGCAGCTTGGGAACAGGTTCTGAAGCTTTCTTT. Translated, it gives CASSLGTGSEAFF.

The rearrangement links TRBV28 to TRBJ2-7; 8 nucleotides agree with TRBD2. The CDR3 contains 14 residues. V trimming: 7 bases; J trimming: 2 bases; junction bases outside the gene matches: 7. In germline, CDR1 is MDHEN, CDR2 SYDVKM. CDR3 amino acids: CASISSGGPYEQYF. The CDR3 region has the DNA TGTGCCAGCATTTCATCGGGAGGGCCCTACGAGCAGTACTTC.